This T cell receptor beta chain appears in the sequencing data of a study of shared clonotypes between healthy human individuals. In germline, CDR1 is MNHEY, CDR2 SVGAGI. V lost 5 bases and J lost 1; bases outside the gene matches: 1. The CDR3 covers 15 residues. This clone was found many times. Researchers drew on some 97 million PBMCs for genomic DNA from unsorted samples. Sequenced by immunoSEQ multiplex PCR; TCRdb stores in-frame clones only, minus some. Of about 480,000 clones listed, roughly 79% were seen once; the top ten hold around 12%. Specimen: PBMCs. The rearrangement uses TRBV6-5 and TRBJ2-7; 14 bases agree with TRBD2. The origin of this receptor is a woman in her 40s in good health. Some clones in this sample may be carry-over from other donors' samples. The CDR3 sequence: CASSRLAGGSYEQYF. The CDR3 DNA reads TGTGCCAGCAGTCGACTAGCGGGAGGGTCCTACGAGCAGTACTTC.